The clone carrying this TCR beta chain was seen a few times. Losses at the gene ends were 5 bases for V and 6 bases for J; bases not matched to a gene: 16. In germline, CDR1 is SGHTA, CDR2 FQGNSA. The CDR3 length is 17 residues. This specimen comes from a study of T cells in Graves' hyperthyroidism and ophthalmopathy. Orbital computed tomography and thyroid ultrasound, together with serum TRAb and thyroxine and clinical symptoms, were used for diagnoses. The PBMCs were sourced from fresh peripheral blood (around 9.3 ml). Regions amplified from RNA transcripts were the TCR beta CDR3 regions. First-round RT-PCR with HTBI primers amplified the TCR CDR3 region. MiXCR, run by TCRdb on the multiplex PCR reads, gives a single entry per CDR3 protein. The table has fewer than 900,000 distinct CDR3 sequences, about a sixth seen once; the top ten hold 8.4%.

The J gene is TRBJ2-1, the V gene TRBV7-2; TRBD2 matches at 7 bases. The sequence came from a man aged 18-30 years with Graves' hyperthyroidism. The source material was blood. As DNA, the CDR3 is TGTGCCAGCAGCCCATTCCAGCTAGCGGCCACAATCAATGAGCAGTTCTTC. This translates into CASSPFQLAATINEQFF.